Listed below are T cell receptor beta chains from one sample, sequenced in a study of molecular identifiers for immune sequencing clone quantification. A single record per CDR3 protein comes from TCRdb applying MiXCR to the PCR reads. The sample contains about 630,000 distinct CDR3 sequences, around 25% of which appear only once. The specimen sequenced was naive CD8+ T cells from blood, with Jurkat cell RNA spiked in. The origin of the receptors is a human donor in good health. Some libraries in this study had Jurkat cell RNA spiked in. The conserved cysteine and the conserved F or W are not part of the CDR3 here.

J gene: TRBJ1-1; V gene: TRBV4-1; CDR3 protein: ASSQMNYGGTEAF
J gene: -; V gene: TRBV5-1; CDR3 protein: ASSLTSAYEQF
J gene: TRBJ2-2; V gene: TRBV27; CDR3 protein: TSSFGSPGELF
J gene: TRBJ2-1; V gene: TRBV7-3; CDR3 protein: ASSLFVSGRGAYNEQF
J gene: TRBJ1-4; V gene: TRBV3-1; CDR3 protein: ASSLSFRINEKLF
J gene: TRBJ2-3; V gene: TRBV19; CDR3 protein: ASSRWESTDTQY
J gene: TRBJ2-5; V gene: TRBV7-9; CDR3 protein: ASSPPVGDSQETQY
J gene: TRBJ2-7; V gene: TRBV9; CDR3 protein: ASSVGLAGGYEQY
J gene: TRBJ2-7; V gene: TRBV23-1; CDR3 protein: ASSQKGGHRLEQY
J gene: TRBJ2-3; V gene: TRBV11-2; CDR3 protein: ASSLPLAGGTDTQY
J gene: TRBJ1-2; V gene: TRBV7-9; CDR3 protein: ASSFPGQGPHFYGYT
J gene: TRBJ2-5; V gene: TRBV5-1; CDR3 protein: ASRFDSAGTQY
J gene: TRBJ2-1; V gene: TRBV7-9; CDR3 protein: ASSTSTSGTIGEQF
J gene: TRBJ2-1; V gene: TRBV15; CDR3 protein: ATSRTRQGPGSYNEQF
J gene: TRBJ2-7; V gene: TRBV27; CDR3 protein: ASSPGLAIYEQY
J gene: TRBJ2-3; V gene: TRBV11-2; CDR3 protein: ASTGTVTDTQY
J gene: TRBJ2-2; V gene: TRBV20-1; CDR3 protein: SARDHRANTGELF